The 23 T cell receptor beta chains reported below all come from one sample, sequenced in a study of shared clonotypes between healthy human individuals. TCRdb keeps only in-frame clones here, not all; method: immunoSEQ multiplex PCR. The sample carries under 1,100,000 clones, around 74% recorded once. Sequenced: memory CD4+ T cells sorted from blood. Indicated subset: CD45RA-negative fraction. The receptor source for this set is a man aged 18 to 29 in good health.

This clone was observed a single time. This chain joins TRBV7-3 and TRBJ2-2; no definite D call. The germline V and J ends were trimmed by 1 base and 4 bases, with 10 bases remaining between them. The CDR3 runs to 15 residues. Germline V gene sequence: CDR1 SGHTA, CDR2 FQGTGA. CDR3 region: CASSLNPVLTGELFF. Here the CDR3 DNA reads TGTGCCAGCAGCTTAAACCCAGTGCTCACCGGGGAGCTGTTTTTT. Together with reference TRBV7-3 and TRBJ2-2, the CDR3 gives the full variable domain: GAGVSQTPSNKVTEKGKYVELRCDPISGHTALYWYRQSLGQGPEFLIYFQGTGAADDSGLPNDRFFAVRPEGSVSTLKIQRTERGDSAVYLCASSLNPVLTGELFFGEGSRLTVL.

As for this clone: This sample includes further DNA sequences coding for the same CDR3. The chain combines TRBV11-3 with TRBJ2-4; D ambiguous. Germline V gene data show CDR1 as SGHNT and CDR2 as YENEEA. V was cut by 1 base and J by 3 bases, with 4 bases left in between. This CDR3 spans 13 amino acids. The CDR3 nucleotides read TGTGCCAGCAGCTTAGGCGGCAAAAACATTCAGTACTTC. Its translation: CASSLGGKNIQYF.

Here the CDR3 reads CASSPQTAYGYTF. CDR3 nucleotides: TGTGCCAGCAGCCCACAGACAGCCTATGGCTACACCTTC. V usage is TRBV5-6 and J usage is TRBJ1-2, with D possibly TRBD1 on 5 matching bases. CDR3 length: 13 amino acids. V gave up 4 bases and J gave up 4 bases, with 11 bases separating them. The germline V gene encodes CDR1 SGHDT and CDR2 YYEEEE.

Note on this clone: The same CDR3 is also encoded by other DNA sequences in this sample. The CDR3 sequence is CASSFGTLQETQYF. CDR3 sequence (DNA): TGCGCCAGCAGCTTTGGGACATTACAAGAGACCCAGTACTTC. The rearrangement links TRBV5-1 to TRBJ2-5; tentative D call: TRBD1 (6 bases). Germline values: CDR1 SGHRS, CDR2 YFSETQ. Trimming cost V 2 bases and J 2 bases, with 10 bases left between them. The CDR3 is 14 residues long. Full variable domain (missing parts from reference TRBV5-1 and TRBJ2-5): KAGVTQTPRYLIKTRGQQVTLSCSPISGHRSVSWYQQTPGQGLQFLFEYFSETQRNKGNFPGRFSGRQFSNSRSEMNVSTLELGDSALYLCASSFGTLQETQYFGPGTRLLVL.

The chain combines TRBV19 with TRBJ2-6; 10 bases are a match to TRBD2. Germline loops: CDR1 LNHDA, CDR2 SQIVND (reference sequence). The CDR3 covers 20 residues. With 5 bases clipped from V and 0 bases from J, the junction kept 13 bases outside the gene matches. CDR3 protein: CASSRLPPSGGNSGANVLTF. The CDR3 DNA sequence: TGTGCCAGTAGTCGTCTCCCCCCTAGCGGGGGCAACTCTGGGGCCAACGTCCTGACTTTC.

The CDR3 coding sequence is TGTGCCAGCAGCTCCCCGGGGGGCGCCGGGCATAGCAATCAGCCCCAGCATTTT. It yields the protein CASSSPGGAGHSNQPQHF. The V gene is TRBV7-9, the J gene TRBJ1-5; TRBD1 might be the D (6 bases). The CDR3 is 18 amino acids. Germline CDR1 SEHNR, CDR2 FQNEAQ (reference sequence). The germline V and J ends were trimmed by 4 bases and 0 bases, with 19 bases remaining between them.

The chain combines TRBV5-4 with TRBJ1-4; 9 bases align to TRBD1. Per germline, CDR1 SGHNT and CDR2 YYREEE (reference sequence). The trim removed 2 bases at V and 8 bases at J, leaving 4 bases unmatched. The CDR3 runs to 14 residues. In DNA, the CDR3 is TGTGCCAGCAGCTTACAGGGGGCGGGGGAAAAACTGTTTTTT. The encoded protein is CASSLQGAGEKLFF.

This chain uses TRBV11-2 with TRBJ1-4; 9 bases map to TRBD1. Trimming removed 5 bases from V and 6 bases from J; junction bases left unmatched: 7. The CDR3 loop spans 15 amino acids. Germline-derived CDR1 and CDR2 are SGHAT and FQNNGV. CDR3: CASSPTGGNYEKLFF. DNA for the CDR3: TGTGCCAGCAGCCCTACAGGGGGCAACTATGAAAAACTGTTTTTT.

The genes are TRBV9 and TRBJ2-1; 8 bases are shared with TRBD2. The CDR3 is 17 residues long. V lost 0 bases and J lost 4; bases outside the gene matches: 9. Germline CDR1 reads SGDLS; CDR2 reads YYNGEE. DNA for the CDR3: TGTGCCAGCAGCGTAGGGCACGGGGGGGCTGAGTACAATGAGCAGTTCTTC. Its translation: CASSVGHGGAEYNEQFF.

The V and J genes are TRBV5-1 and TRBJ2-7, with a possible D match to TRBD1 (5 bases). The germline V gene has CDR1 SGHRS and CDR2 YFSETQ. The V end was cut by 5 bases, the J end by 1 base, with 7 bases between. CDR3 length equals 12 residues. CDR3 residues: CASRTESYEQYF. CDR3 sequence (DNA): TGCGCCAGCAGGACAGAGTCCTACGAGCAGTACTTC.

This chain links TRBV10-2 with TRBJ1-1, with D perhaps TRBD1 (5 bases). This CDR3 has 14 residues. CDR1 and CDR2 (germline): WSHSY, SAAADI. Trimming left V 2 bases short and J 1 base short, with 8 bases between. The chain's CDR3 is CASSEPRANTEAFF. CDR3 nucleotides: TGCGCCAGCAGTGAGCCCAGGGCGAACACTGAAGCTTTCTTT.

The chain combines TRBV5-1 with TRBJ2-5; TRBD1 is a possible D gene (5 bases). The V gene's germline CDR1 is SGHRS and CDR2 YFSETQ. The ends were cut back, 4 bases at V and 0 bases at J, with 7 bases in the middle. The CDR3 is 13 residues long. The CDR3 bases are TGCGCCAGCAGCGCGACAGACCAAGAGACCCAGTACTTC. Its protein is CASSATDQETQYF.

The chain is built from TRBV7-9 and TRBJ2-7, with D unclear. Germline CDR1 SEHNR, CDR2 FQNEAQ (reference sequence). V lost 3 bases and J 2 bases, leaving 5 bases between the germline ends. CDR3 size: 12 residues. The CDR3 spells CASSFGPYEQYF. As DNA, the CDR3 is TGTGCCAGCAGCTTTGGACCCTACGAGCAGTACTTC.

The rearrangement links TRBV15 to TRBJ1-2; D gene unclear. Germline V gene data show CDR1 as LNHNV and CDR2 as YYDKDF (reference sequence). This CDR3 is built from 15 residues. Trimming shortened V by 0 bases and J by 1 base, and 9 bases separated the two germline ends. The CDR3 bases are TGTGCCACCAGCAGAGAAGTCGGGATTAACTATGGCTACACCTTC. Protein sequence: CATSREVGINYGYTF.

V gene TRBV11-2 combines with J gene TRBJ2-3, with 12 bases matching TRBD2. After removal of 4 bases from V and 1 base from J, the junction contained 9 bases not matched to a gene. In germline, CDR1 is SGHAT, CDR2 FQNNGV. The CDR3 is made up of 18 amino acids. The CDR3 spells CASSSMTSGRKGTDTQYF. The CDR3 DNA follows: TGTGCCAGCAGCTCTATGACTAGCGGGAGAAAGGGCACAGATACGCAGTATTTT.

This chain joins TRBV6-5 and TRBJ2-7, with 12 bases matching TRBD1. Germline trimming cut 5 bases from V and 7 bases from J; bases unmatched to any gene: 9. The CDR3 consists of 15 residues. Per germline, CDR1 MNHEY and CDR2 SVGAGI. The CDR3 coding sequence is TGTGCCAGCAGTAAACCGGGACAGGGGGCTAGGGAGCAGTACTTC. This gives the protein CASSKPGQGAREQYF.

Only one count was recorded for this clone. DNA for the CDR3: TGTGCCAGCAGTCCTCCCGGGACTACCGGAATCAATGAGCAGTTCTTC. Amino acids: CASSPPGTTGINEQFF. The chain joins TRBV28 to TRBJ2-1; 7 nucleotides line up with TRBD2. The CDR3 has 16 amino acids. After removal of 5 bases from V and 6 bases from J, the junction contained 13 bases not matched to a gene. Germline lookup yields CDR1 MDHEN and CDR2 SYDVKM.

The gene calls are TRBV25-1 and TRBJ2-5; D not resolved. Per germline, CDR1 MGHDK and CDR2 SYGVNS. The V end lost 1 base, the J end lost 4 bases, and 10 bases lay between the germline ends. The CDR3 is 14 amino acids. As DNA, the CDR3 is TGTGCCAGCAGTGAATCGGCAGAAGGAGAGACCCAGTACTTC. This codes for CASSESAEGETQYF.

Regarding this clone: Other DNA sequences of this sample code for an identical CDR3. The chain is built from TRBV28 and TRBJ2-3; D tentatively reads TRBD1 or TRBD2 (5 bases each). V was clipped by 3 bases and J by 1 base, with 11 bases between them. Germline V lookup: CDR1 MDHEN, CDR2 SYDVKM. This CDR3 comprises 15 residues. The CDR3 region has the DNA TGTGCCAGCAGTTTGAGAGTGGGGGGCACAGATACGCAGTATTTT. Its protein is CASSLRVGGTDTQYF.

The chain links TRBV5-1 to TRBJ2-2; 13 bases match TRBD2. Germline loops: CDR1 SGHRS, CDR2 YFSETQ. This CDR3 is built from 16 residues. J gave up 3 bases and V 4 bases, and 3 bases lay outside the gene matches. CDR3 residues: CASSPTSGGDTGELFF. The CDR3 bases are TGCGCCAGCAGCCCTACTAGCGGGGGGGACACCGGGGAGCTGTTTTTT.

Only a few counts were recorded for this clone. This rearrangement joins TRBV18 to TRBJ2-7; tentatively, D is TRBD1 or TRBD2 (5 bases each). V lost 2 bases and J 6 bases, leaving 8 bases between the germline ends. Germline values: CDR1 KGHSH, CDR2 LQKENI. This CDR3 is built from 12 residues. CDR3 nucleotides: TGTGCCAGCTCACCAACCGGGACCGAGCAGTACTTC. It is translated as CASSPTGTEQYF.

V gene TRBV10-1 combines with J gene TRBJ1-1, with a tentative D call TRBD1 (5 bases). V lost 5 bases, J lost 7 bases, and 20 bases lay in between. The V gene's germline CDR1 is WNHNN and CDR2 SYGVQD (reference sequence). CDR3 size: 15 residues. CDR3 DNA sequence: TGCGCCAGCAGTCCCGGGGGAGGTGGGGCATATGAAGCTTTCTTT. It translates to CASSPGGGGAYEAFF.

This clone has just one count. This sequence joins TRBV5-1 and TRBJ2-7, with 9 bases fitting TRBD2. The junction had 7 bases not matched to a gene; V was cut back by 0 bases and J by 6 bases. The CDR3 loop spans 15 amino acids. The germline V gene encodes CDR1 SGHRS and CDR2 YFSETQ. The CDR3 coding sequence is TGCGCCAGCAGCTTGGAGACGTGGCGGGAGGGCGAGCAGTACTTC. Amino acids: CASSLETWREGEQYF. Full variable domain (remainder filled in from reference TRBV5-1 and TRBJ2-7): KAGVTQTPRYLIKTRGQQVTLSCSPISGHRSVSWYQQTPGQGLQFLFEYFSETQRNKGNFPGRFSGRQFSNSRSEMNVSTLELGDSALYLCASSLETWREGEQYFGPGTRLTVT.